One sample yielded the 6 T cell receptor beta chains listed below, sequenced in a study of blood T cell repertoires in COVID-19. The protocol was immunoSEQ multiplex PCR, while the TCRdb copy is restricted to in-frame clones and leaves out a portion. Among some 54,000 clones listed, 81% were seen once. The sample taken for sequencing was peripheral blood. The receptors here all came from an elderly woman with COVID-19, enrolled during active disease.

CDR3 in amino acids: CSARASRGYTF. In DNA, the CDR3 is TGCAGCGCTAGAGCTTCTCGCGGCTACACCTTC. This chain links TRBV29-1 with TRBJ1-2; no firm D call. V was trimmed by 7 bases and J by 8 bases, leaving 14 bases between them. Germline values: CDR1 SQVTM, CDR2 ANQGSEA. This CDR3 has 11 residues.

The rearrangement uses TRBV24-1 and TRBJ2-1; possibly TRBD2 for D (5 bases). The CDR3 contains 17 residues. Trimming removed 2 bases from V and 3 bases from J, with 16 bases in between. The germline CDR1 and CDR2 sequences are KGHDR and SFDVKD. The CDR3 DNA follows: TGTGCCACCAGTGATTCCCACTCCGGGGAACGCTACAATGAGCAGTTCTTC. This sequence encodes CATSDSHSGERYNEQFF.

This clone was detected only a few times. The chain joins TRBV3-1 (or the pseudogene TRBV3-2) to TRBJ1-6; the D is unclear. Germline V CDR1 and CDR2: LGHDT, YNNKEL (reference sequence). The length of the CDR3 is 14 residues. V was trimmed by 0 bases and J by 7 bases, leaving 7 bases between them. Written as DNA, the CDR3 is TGTGCCAGCAGCCAAGAAGGCGGGAATTCACCCCTCCACTTT. This translates into CASSQEGGNSPLHF.

Of note for this clone: This same CDR3 is encoded by further DNA sequences in the sample. The V and J genes are TRBV6-5 and TRBJ1-5; 8 nucleotides line up with TRBD1. This CDR3 contains 13 residues. From germline, CDR1 is MNHEY and CDR2 SVGAGI. After removal of 6 bases from V and 4 bases from J, the junction contained 2 bases not matched to a gene. CDR3 protein: CASSRQGNQPQHF. The CDR3 nucleotides are TGTGCCAGCAGCCGACAGGGGAATCAGCCCCAGCATTTT.

V gene TRBV27 combines with J gene TRBJ1-1, with a tentative D call TRBD1 (5 bases). Looked up from germline, CDR1 is MNHEY and CDR2 is SMNVEV (reference sequence). The V and J ends lost 3 bases and 0 bases respectively, with 11 bases between them. This CDR3 contains 15 residues. The CDR3: CASSFDSIMNTEAFF. As DNA, the CDR3 is TGTGCCAGCAGTTTCGACAGTATCATGAACACTGAAGCTTTCTTT.

This chain joins TRBV3-1 (or the pseudogene TRBV3-2) and TRBJ2-5; 9 bases align to TRBD2. The germline gives CDR1 LGHDT, CDR2 YNNKEL (reference sequence). The CDR3 totals 16 residues. V dropped 7 bases and J dropped 0; count of bases not matched to a gene: 9. CDR3 amino acids: CASTRRLAAYQETQYF. The CDR3 DNA follows: TGTGCCAGCACCCGGCGACTAGCGGCGTACCAAGAGACCCAGTACTTC.